One and the same sample provided the 27 T cell receptor beta chains below, sequenced in a study of blood T cell repertoires in COVID-19. The method was immunoSEQ multiplex PCR; TCRdb's version includes in-frame clones alone and lacks a portion of them. This table has about 260,000 clones, 88% appearing once. Sample: peripheral blood. These receptors originate from a human donor in a cohort sampled during active COVID-19.

J is TRBJ2-7 and V is TRBV6-5; D is ambiguous. Looked up from germline, CDR1 is MNHEY and CDR2 is SVGAGI. Trimming removed 6 bases from V and 2 bases from J, with 14 bases in between. The CDR3 totals 14 residues. The CDR3, as DNA: TGTGCCAGCAGGAACAGTCGCTCAACCTACGAGCAGTACTTC. It encodes CASRNSRSTYEQYF.

The DNA for the CDR3 is TGTGCCAGCAGCGAGGAGGGGACGACACCCTACGAGCAGTACTTC. Translating it yields CASSEEGTTPYEQYF. The chain couples TRBV9 to TRBJ2-7, with a tentative D call TRBD2 (6 bases). V was trimmed by 3 bases and J by 2 bases, leaving 15 bases between them. Germline V gene lookup returns CDR1 SGDLS and CDR2 YYNGEE. The length of the CDR3 is 15 residues.

The chain combines TRBV2 with TRBJ2-7, with D maybe TRBD1 (5 bases). This CDR3 has 13 amino acids. Trimming took 7 bases from V and 6 from J, leaving 16 bases between them. CDR1 and CDR2 from the germline V gene are SNHLY and FYNNEI. Here the CDR3 reads CASTPFRDREQYF. The CDR3 DNA reads TGTGCCAGCACCCCCTTCAGGGATCGCGAGCAGTACTTC.

The chain carries TRBV30 and TRBJ1-2; D call uncertain. The CDR3 consists of 13 residues. Trimming left V 1 base short and J 8 bases short, with 14 bases between. Germline values: CDR1 GTSNPN, CDR2 SVGIG (reference sequence). This chain's CDR3 is CAWSAAIGVGYTF. In nucleotides, the CDR3 is TGTGCCTGGAGTGCGGCAATCGGGGTGGGCTACACCTTC.

The genes are TRBV7-8 and TRBJ2-7; D may be TRBD1 (5 bases). Trimming cost V 2 bases and J 2 bases, with 19 bases left between them. Germline loops: CDR1 SGHVS, CDR2 FQNEAQ. The CDR3 length is 17 residues. CDR3 residues: CASSLTPAAGFAYEQYF. The CDR3 DNA is TGTGCCAGCAGCTTAACGCCCGCGGCAGGGTTTGCCTACGAGCAGTACTTC.

The chain joins TRBV7-2 to TRBJ2-1, with TRBD2 matching 16 bases. The germline CDR1 and CDR2 sequences are SGHTA and FQGNSA. Trimming took 5 bases from V and 15 from J; bases not matched to a gene: 10. This CDR3 comprises 15 residues. The CDR3 region is CASSVPPGLAGGRFF. DNA of the CDR3: TGTGCCAGCAGCGTACCACCGGGACTAGCGGGAGGGCGGTTCTTC.

This rearrangement joins TRBV5-6 to TRBJ2-7; D possibly corresponds to TRBD2 (5 bases). The V end was cut by 4 bases, the J end by 3 bases, with 14 bases between. This CDR3 contains 14 residues. CDR1 is SGHDT, CDR2 YYEEEE, per germline. Written as DNA, the CDR3 is TGTGCCAGCAGCCCGACTACCAGAAGCTACGAGCAGTACTTC. Translated: CASSPTTRSYEQYF.

The gene calls are TRBV6-5 and TRBJ2-7, with TRBD1 matching 7 bases. CDR3 length equals 16 residues. The germline V gene encodes CDR1 MNHEY and CDR2 SVGAGI. J lost 0 bases, V lost 0 bases, and 5 bases had no gene match. CDR3 region: CASSYSSTGISYEQYF. CDR3 DNA: TGTGCCAGCAGTTACTCCTCGACAGGGATCTCCTACGAGCAGTACTTC.

Only a few counts were recorded for this clone. This chain links TRBV10-3 with TRBJ2-7; tentatively, D is TRBD2 (5 bases). Germline-derived CDR1 and CDR2 are ENHRY and SYGVKD. This CDR3 has 13 residues. Trimming pared 3 bases from V and 6 bases from J, leaving 12 bases between. CDR3 protein: CAISDPAEGEQYF. CDR3 DNA: TGTGCCATCAGTGACCCCGCTGAGGGCGAGCAGTACTTC.

This rearrangement joins TRBV7-2 to TRBJ2-7, with 11 bases identical to TRBD2. Germline CDR1 SGHTA, CDR2 FQGNSA. The junction had 7 bases not matched to a gene; V was cut back by 3 bases and J by 0 bases. The CDR3 contains 17 residues. The CDR3 protein is CASSLPSGGPNSYEQYF. The CDR3 bases are TGTGCCAGCAGCTTGCCTAGCGGGGGGCCTAACTCCTACGAGCAGTACTTC.

The chain uses TRBV7-9 and TRBJ1-4, with D hard to call. CDR3 length: 11 residues. From germline, CDR1 is SEHNR and CDR2 FQNEAQ (reference sequence). V shed 4 bases and J shed 8 bases, with 5 bases lying between them. The CDR3 loop is CASSWAEKLFF. The CDR3, as DNA: TGTGCCAGCAGCTGGGCCGAAAAACTGTTTTTT.

This chain uses TRBV19 with TRBJ1-1; 8 bases are shared with TRBD1. The CDR3 loop spans 14 amino acids. After removal of 4 bases from V and 5 bases from J, the junction contained 6 bases not matched to a gene. CDR1 and CDR2 (germline): LNHDA, SQIVND (reference sequence). CDR3 bases: TGTGCCAGTAGTAACACAGGGGGTTTAACTGAAGCTTTCTTT. Residues: CASSNTGGLTEAFF.

V usage is TRBV19 and J usage is TRBJ2-7; 9 bases are a match to TRBD1. Trimming removed 1 base from V and 7 bases from J; junction bases left unmatched: 2. In germline, CDR1 is LNHDA, CDR2 SQIVND (reference sequence). The CDR3 totals 13 residues. The CDR3 nucleotides are TGTGCCAGTAGTATAGGGGGGACAGGGGAGCAGTACTTC. Encoded protein: CASSIGGTGEQYF.

This sequence joins TRBV11-2 and TRBJ2-7; 9 positions agree with TRBD2. Per the germline V gene, CDR1 is SGHAT and CDR2 is FQNNGV. V gave up 7 bases and J gave up 2 bases; unmatched junction bases: 6. The CDR3 is 14 residues long. DNA of the CDR3: TGTGCCAGCACCCGGGGCGGGGGGGCCTACGAGCAGTACTTC. It encodes CASTRGGGAYEQYF.

The genes are TRBV27 and TRBJ1-1; unclear D gene. V lost 0 bases, J lost 4 bases, and 12 bases lay in between. This CDR3 spans 15 amino acids. CDR1 and CDR2 from the germline V gene are MNHEY and SMNVEV (reference sequence). The CDR3 region has the DNA TGTGCCAGCAGTTTATCAGGCCGGGGAGGCACTGAAGCTTTCTTT. Amino acids: CASSLSGRGGTEAFF.

The sample holds a few counts of this clone. V is TRBV11-2 and J is TRBJ1-2; D is uncertain. This CDR3 comprises 13 residues. V lost 1 base and J 4 bases, leaving 7 bases between the germline ends. The germline CDR1 and CDR2 sequences are SGHAT and FQNNGV. CDR3 DNA: TGTGCCAGCAGCTTAGGGCCCAGCTATGGCTACACCTTC. Its protein product is CASSLGPSYGYTF.

The V call is TRBV13, the J call TRBJ1-1; 8 positions match TRBD1. V trimming: 8 bases; J trimming: 4 bases; junction bases outside the gene matches: 9. In germline, CDR1 is PRHDT, CDR2 FYEKMQ (reference sequence). The CDR3 spans 14 residues. CDR3 sequence (DNA): TGTGCCAGCCCGCCTACAGGGGGATCCACTGAAGCTTTCTTT. Amino acid sequence: CASPPTGGSTEAFF.

CDR3 sequence: CASSQELGDRNGYTF. The CDR3 region has the DNA TGCGCCAGCAGCCAAGAGCTCGGAGACAGGAATGGCTACACCTTC. This rearrangement joins TRBV4-3 to TRBJ1-2, with D perhaps matching TRBD1 (6 bases). This CDR3 is 15 amino acids long. V was pared by 0 bases and J by 6 bases, with 14 bases between. Germline CDR1 reads LGHNA; CDR2 reads YSLEER.

The rearrangement joins TRBV5-4 to TRBJ2-7, with D possibly matching TRBD2 (6 bases). CDR1 and CDR2 (germline): SGHNT, YYREEE (reference sequence). Trimming took 3 bases from V and 6 from J, leaving 10 bases between them. The CDR3 contains 12 residues. DNA of the CDR3: TGTGCCAGCAGCTCGGAGGGCGTCGAGCAGTACTTC. Translation: CASSSEGVEQYF.

The chain carries TRBV6-5 and TRBJ1-2, with a tentative D call TRBD1 (5 bases). The CDR3 covers 14 residues. V was cut by 3 bases and J by 4 bases, with 12 bases left in between. CDR1 and CDR2 from the germline V gene are MNHEY and SVGAGI. CDR3 sequence reads: CASSYGGSGYGYTF. CDR3 DNA: TGTGCCAGCAGTTATGGGGGGTCGGGCTATGGCTACACCTTC.

V is TRBV6-1 and J is TRBJ1-6, with TRBD1 matching over 7 bases. Germline CDR1 reads MNHNS; CDR2 reads SASEGT. J gave up 4 bases and V 1 base, and 1 base lay outside the gene matches. The CDR3 has 15 amino acids. The DNA of the CDR3 is TGTGCCAGCAGTGAAGTGGGACAGTATAATTCACCCCTCCACTTT. It codes for CASSEVGQYNSPLHF.

The chain links TRBV12-3 or TRBV12-4 to TRBJ1-1, with D unclear. Trimming removed 7 bases from V and 10 bases from J, with 16 bases in between. The CDR3 length is 12 residues. The CDR3 loop reads CASTPSGKSAFF. The CDR3 region has the DNA TGTGCCAGCACTCCTTCCGGGAAGTCAGCTTTCTTT.

The chain has TRBV10-3 and TRBJ2-7; D is possibly TRBD1 (5 bases). Germline CDR1 is ENHRY and CDR2 is SYGVKD. The germline V and J ends were trimmed by 3 bases and 2 bases, with 8 bases remaining between them. The CDR3 spans 13 residues. The CDR3 sequence: CAISDKQAYEQYF. The DNA of the CDR3 is TGTGCCATCAGTGACAAACAGGCCTACGAGCAGTACTTC.

The V gene is TRBV20-1, the J gene TRBJ2-1; possibly TRBD1 for D (5 bases). CDR1 DFQATT and CDR2 SNEGSKA come from the germline V gene (reference sequence). The V gene lost 3 bases and the J gene lost 15 bases, with 15 bases spanning the gap. This CDR3 is 11 amino acids long. CDR3 DNA sequence: TGCAGTGCTAGCCCTGTGGCAGGGTCGTTCTTC. Translated, it gives CSASPVAGSFF.

V is TRBV18 and J is TRBJ2-2; D might be TRBD2 (5 bases). Germline CDR1 is KGHSH and CDR2 is LQKENI. Trimming left V 0 bases short and J 6 bases short, with 8 bases between. The CDR3 runs to 14 residues. The CDR3 reads CASSPPALAGELFF. DNA of the CDR3: TGTGCCAGCTCACCACCCGCACTAGCCGGGGAGCTGTTTTTT.

This chain connects TRBV6-5 to TRBJ1-6; 8 nucleotides match TRBD1. CDR3 size: 14 residues. Germline V gives CDR1 MNHEY, CDR2 SVGAGI. V lost 5 bases to trimming and J lost 9 bases; unmatched junction nucleotides: 6. The CDR3 DNA follows: TGTGCCAGCAGTCCCTACAGGGGGGGTTCACCCCTCCACTTT. This translates into CASSPYRGGSPLHF.

The chain joins TRBV18 to TRBJ2-2, with D tentatively TRBD1 (5 bases). This CDR3 spans 16 amino acids. The V end was cut by 3 bases, the J end by 1 base, with 12 bases between. Germline assignment: CDR1 KGHSH and CDR2 LQKENI. The CDR3 nucleotides read TGTGCCAGCTCACCTGGCTGGCAGGGGAACACCGGGGAGCTGTTTTTT. Translated, it gives CASSPGWQGNTGELFF.